This T cell receptor (beta chain) was sequenced for a study of shared clonotypes between healthy human individuals. Method: immunoSEQ multiplex PCR; TCRdb's copy keeps in-frame clones and lacks some. The sample has some 2,400,000 clones; 95% are singletons. Trimming pared 0 bases from V and 4 bases from J, leaving 13 bases between. Germline V gene data show CDR1 as MDHEN and CDR2 as SYDVKM. The CDR3 extends over 15 amino acids. The TCR sequence derives from a man between 18 and 29 years old in good health. Material for sequencing was naive CD4+ T cells sorted from blood. Subset described: CD45RA+ positively selected. The chain has TRBV28 and TRBJ2-7, with D possibly being TRBD1 (6 bases). The CDR3 DNA is TGTGCCAGCAGTTTATGGGGGTCCAGGGGTTACGAGCAGTACTTC. As protein: CASSLWGSRGYEQYF.